These T cell receptor beta chains were read from a single sample in a study of blood T cell repertoires in COVID-19. Assay used: immunoSEQ multiplex PCR; TCRdb lists only in-frame clones, some missing. The data show some 49,000 clones, under 95% seen once. Sequenced sample: peripheral blood. The receptors were gathered from a man in his 70s with active COVID-19. Each CDR3 is given with its conserved first and last residue. The size of a clone is reported for some rows only, either as once, few or many, or as a class for expanded clones.

abundance: once
v_gene: TRBV5-1
j_gene: TRBJ2-3
CDR3aa: CASSAGRTSGTDTQYF

abundance: few
v_gene: TRBV18
j_gene: TRBJ1-1
CDR3aa: CASSPPLDRVATEAFF

abundance: .
v_gene: TRBV7-3
j_gene: TRBJ2-7
CDR3aa: CASSPRVVVGEEQYF

abundance: once
v_gene: TRBV5-4
j_gene: TRBJ2-5
CDR3aa: CASSSPGGETQYF

abundance: .
v_gene: TRBV18
j_gene: TRBJ1-4
CDR3aa: CASSPSGADRQGGKLFF

abundance: .
v_gene: TRBV10-3
j_gene: TRBJ2-2
CDR3aa: CAIRLAGTDTGELFF

abundance: .
v_gene: TRBV19
j_gene: TRBJ1-5
CDR3aa: CASSLYREPNQPQHF

abundance: few
v_gene: TRBV7-2
j_gene: TRBJ2-5
CDR3aa: CASSLVGTSGAETQYF

abundance: .
v_gene: TRBV5-4
j_gene: TRBJ2-7
CDR3aa: CASSLELNYEQYF

abundance: .
v_gene: TRBV25-1
j_gene: TRBJ2-5
CDR3aa: CASSEMRTGFFQETQYF

abundance: few
v_gene: TRBV4-3
j_gene: TRBJ2-7
CDR3aa: CASSQQRTGSYEQYF

abundance: .
v_gene: TRBV7-9
j_gene: TRBJ2-6
CDR3aa: CASSLMRGANVLTF

abundance: .
v_gene: TRBV9
j_gene: TRBJ2-1
CDR3aa: CASSRGTGGSNEQFF

abundance: .
v_gene: TRBV28
j_gene: TRBJ1-1
CDR3aa: CASRTTGTERTEAFF

abundance: .
v_gene: TRBV28
j_gene: TRBJ1-1
CDR3aa: CASSFGPGQGNTEAFF

abundance: .
v_gene: TRBV19
j_gene: TRBJ1-1
CDR3aa: CASTDRRRAEAFF

abundance: .
v_gene: TRBV15
j_gene: TRBJ1-1
CDR3aa: CATSRNRGGMNTEAFF

abundance: .
v_gene: TRBV3-1/TRBV3-2
j_gene: TRBJ2-5
CDR3aa: CASRPGGPQETQYF

abundance: .
v_gene: TRBV11-2
j_gene: TRBJ2-5
CDR3aa: CASSMGLQETQYF

abundance: .
v_gene: TRBV2
j_gene: TRBJ1-4
CDR3aa: CASSESRATNEKLFF

abundance: .
v_gene: TRBV7-9
j_gene: TRBJ1-1
CDR3aa: CASSLLGVEAFF

abundance: .
v_gene: TRBV4-2
j_gene: TRBJ2-5
CDR3aa: CASSQDWSRRETQYF

abundance: .
v_gene: TRBV7-2
j_gene: TRBJ2-7
CDR3aa: CASSFGTGLYEQYF

abundance: few
v_gene: TRBV4-1
j_gene: TRBJ2-6
CDR3aa: CASSQERGGANVLTF

abundance: .
v_gene: TRBV18
j_gene: TRBJ2-7
CDR3aa: CASSPGGRKYEQYF

abundance: .
v_gene: TRBV6-5
j_gene: TRBJ1-1
CDR3aa: CASSSPGRGTEAFF

abundance: once
v_gene: TRBV7-2
j_gene: TRBJ1-4
CDR3aa: CASSRIRGLGKLFF

abundance: once
v_gene: TRBV4-1
j_gene: TRBJ2-2
CDR3aa: CASSPQSRWGVFAPNTGELFF

abundance: .
v_gene: TRBV9
j_gene: TRBJ1-1
CDR3aa: CASSVVSGTEAFF

abundance: .
v_gene: TRBV6-2/TRBV6-3
j_gene: TRBJ1-1
CDR3aa: CASSFGQGVRNTEAFF

abundance: .
v_gene: TRBV29-1
j_gene: TRBJ2-1
CDR3aa: CSVDDFYNEQFF

abundance: .
v_gene: TRBV19
j_gene: TRBJ2-6
CDR3aa: CASRALSGANVLTF

abundance: .
v_gene: TRBV28
j_gene: TRBJ2-5
CDR3aa: CAIRQGALETQYF

abundance: .
v_gene: TRBV15
j_gene: TRBJ2-5
CDR3aa: CATSRDLGQQETQYF

abundance: once
v_gene: TRBV14
j_gene: TRBJ2-1
CDR3aa: CASSQEWGVSSYNEQFF

abundance: .
v_gene: TRBV7-8
j_gene: TRBJ2-5
CDR3aa: CASSLERQETQYF

abundance: .
v_gene: TRBV5-1
j_gene: TRBJ2-5
CDR3aa: CASSGGRDRRQETQYF

abundance: .
v_gene: TRBV9
j_gene: TRBJ2-3
CDR3aa: CASSVEGAIRADTQYF

abundance: .
v_gene: TRBV6-5
j_gene: TRBJ1-1
CDR3aa: CASRPDRGGTEAFF

abundance: .
v_gene: TRBV7-2
j_gene: TRBJ2-2
CDR3aa: CASSPRFLRARENTGELFF